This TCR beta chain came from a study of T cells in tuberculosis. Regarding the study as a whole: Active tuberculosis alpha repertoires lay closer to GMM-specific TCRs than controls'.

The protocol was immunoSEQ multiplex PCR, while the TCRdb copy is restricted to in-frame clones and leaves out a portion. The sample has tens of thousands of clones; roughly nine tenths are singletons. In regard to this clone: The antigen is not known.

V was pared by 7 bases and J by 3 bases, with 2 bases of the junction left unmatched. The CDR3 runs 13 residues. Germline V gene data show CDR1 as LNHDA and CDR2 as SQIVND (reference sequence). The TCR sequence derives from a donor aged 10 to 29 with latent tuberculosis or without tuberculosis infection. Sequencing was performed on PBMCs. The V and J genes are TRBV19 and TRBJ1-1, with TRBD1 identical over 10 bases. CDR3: CASTGTGDTEAFF. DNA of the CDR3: TGTGCCAGTACCGGGACAGGGGACACTGAAGCTTTCTTT.